This T cell receptor beta chain derives from a study of shared clonotypes between healthy human individuals. Study information: The donor pool was made up of a couple of women and three men aged 18 to 49. Findings of the study overall: Against clonotypes common to all four donors, non-shared ones had lower generation probabilities. A handful of donors showed sharing of around 5% of naive CD4 clonotypes.

As regards this clone: As yet, its antigen is unknown.

Per the study methods: In the immunoSEQ data, sequences were junction-only and lacked quality scores, so filtering differed. Generated by immunoSEQ multiplex PCR, the TCRdb table keeps only in-frame clones and is missing some. V, J and clone size are taken as reported in that table, and D and trimming were inferred from the DNA itself. The sample lists roughly 2 million clones, less than 95% occurring once. CD45RO-negative CD8 cells positively selected for CCR7 made up the naive population, which excluded terminally differentiated effector memory CD45RA+ cells. The CDR3 contains 14 residues. The V gene's germline CDR1 is GTSNPN and CDR2 SVGIG (reference sequence). V was pared by 2 bases and J by 8 bases, with 16 bases between.

The sequence was obtained from a man aged 18 to 35 in good health. This rearrangement joins TRBV30 to TRBJ2-1; D remains ambiguous. Sequenced sample: naive CD8+ T cells sorted from blood. In nucleotides, the CDR3 is TGTGCCTGGAGTCCCCCTGATAGAGGCTATGAGCAGTTCTTC. Its translation is CAWSPPDRGYEQFF.